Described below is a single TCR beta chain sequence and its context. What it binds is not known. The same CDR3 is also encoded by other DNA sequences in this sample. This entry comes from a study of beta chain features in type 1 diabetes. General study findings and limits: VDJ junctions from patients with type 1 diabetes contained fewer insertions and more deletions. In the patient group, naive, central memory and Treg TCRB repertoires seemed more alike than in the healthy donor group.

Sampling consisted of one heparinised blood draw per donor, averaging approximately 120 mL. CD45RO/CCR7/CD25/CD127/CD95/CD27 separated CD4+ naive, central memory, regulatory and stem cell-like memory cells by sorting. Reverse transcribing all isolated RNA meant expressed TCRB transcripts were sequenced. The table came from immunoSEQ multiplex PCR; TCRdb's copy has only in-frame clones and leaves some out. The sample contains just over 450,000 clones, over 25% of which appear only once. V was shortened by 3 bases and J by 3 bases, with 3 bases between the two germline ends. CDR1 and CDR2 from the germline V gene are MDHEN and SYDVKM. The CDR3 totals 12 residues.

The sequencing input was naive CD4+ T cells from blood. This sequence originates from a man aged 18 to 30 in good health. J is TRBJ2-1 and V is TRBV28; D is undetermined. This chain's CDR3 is CASSLSYNEQFF. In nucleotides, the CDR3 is TGTGCCAGCAGTTTGAGCTACAATGAGCAGTTCTTC.